This T cell receptor (beta chain) was recorded in a study of shared clonotypes between healthy human individuals (dated by TCRdb to between 2020 and 2021). With regard to the full study: The cohort included a few men and two women between 18 and 49 years of age. The study deeply sequenced blood TCR repertoires of about five healthy adults to estimate repertoire size and the extent of clonotype sharing between individuals. Libraries were prepared and TCR repertoires were sequenced by different laboratories using diverse techniques, in order to increase sequencing depth and limit assay-specific biases. Each donor's leukapheresis produced roughly between roughly 0.94 and 9.5 billion PBMCs.

TCR CDR3 regions were amplified from genomic DNA by multiplex PCR using the deep immunoSEQ assay. For each cell subset, the extracted genomic DNA was distributed evenly across all wells of several immunoSEQ 96-well plates, and each plate served as one replicate. Each replicate PCR for unsorted PBMC received roughly 290 ng genomic DNA, equal to 30,000 to 35,000 T cell genomes. Unsorted PBMC genomic DNA was sequenced across ten immunoSEQ deep assay plates. Purified libraries were quantified with a Qubit 3.0 fluorometer, sized on a Bioanalyzer 2100, and re-quantified with the KAPA Library Quantification kit. A separate single-read 150-cycle Illumina NextSeq 550 flow cell was used to sequence each immunoSEQ 96-well plate. In the original analysis: Because the immunoSEQ output held only junctional sequences and lacked quality scores, the filtering could not match the filtering applied to full-length reads. Sequences were annotated with PyIR, a Python wrapper for IgBLAST v1.9, and V/J genes and CDR3 were assigned using IMGT germline references. Reads were filtered out if the reads had weak V/J assignments (E-value above 1e-6), no CDR3, stop codons, out-of-frame junctions, or ambiguous translated residues. A V3J clonotype was defined by an identical inferred V gene, J gene, and CDR3 amino acid sequence. To compute the percentage overlap between repertoires, the number of shared unique clonotypes was divided by the size of the smaller repertoire. Repertoire richness was assessed with RTK rarefaction, the Chao1 estimator, and Recon v2.1 estimates of unobserved clonotypes. TCRdb took over this immuneACCESS table, retaining in-frame rearrangements with V and J assigned. Such tables are incomplete; in checked studies, under half of the missing clones stem from an unresolved V gene, and the remainder is unexplained. V and J calls and clone size are given by that table; D and trimming were obtained from the DNA. In all, the sample holds some 490,000 clones, and about 78% of those were seen once. The leading ten clones occupy more than 10% of the sample.

To note about this clone: Its antigen is not yet known. It has no much larger one-base neighbor in the sample; base qualities were not kept.

V sheds 6 bases and J sheds 3 bases, leaving 9 bases between their ends. The CDR3 runs 12 residues from the cysteine to the phenylalanine. CDR3 DNA is the only sequence kept; it has 36 bases, read in frame from the first base. CDR1 is given as SQVTM and CDR2 as ANQGSEA, both from the germline V gene. Healthy HIV-negative adults with no recently reported acute infections or vaccinations were included as donors. Every donor was a Caucasian adult living in Nashville, Tennessee, USA. For unsorted samples, roughly 90 million PBMCs were counted, and genomic DNA was extracted using the QIAamp DNA Blood Mini kit. Blood was collected by leukapheresis, and PBMCs were isolated by Ficoll-Histopaque density gradient centrifugation and then cryopreserved in liquid nitrogen vapor phase. On the study overall, not on this receptor specifically: Pairwise subsampling led to the expectation that sequencing depth would affect the degree of clonotype sharing among donors. Because the study included a small number of donors, the genetic and exposure-history diversity represented was limited. Only blood was sampled, and tissue TCR repertoires likely differ from those in blood.

The TCR comes from a woman in her 40s in good health. Some clones in this sample may be carry-over from other donors' samples. Sequencing used PBMCs. The sequence joins TRBV29-1 to TRBJ1-3; the D segment could be TRBD1, given 5 matching bases. The CDR3 protein: CSVGLFGNTIYF. The bases read TGCAGCGTGGGACTTTTTGGAAACACCATATATTTT.